The 27 T cell receptor beta chains below were found in one sample sequenced in a study of metastatic and nonmetastatic thyroid tumors. TCRdb recomputed clones from the PCR reads via MiXCR. Found here are about 11,000 clones, more than 35% of them singletons; the top ten hold about 15%. The entire patient cohort was treatment-naive prior to thyroid surgery. Sequenced material: tumor tissue. The receptors shown here come from a female donor with papillary thyroid cancer or a benign thyroid nodule (not recorded which). Some clones in this sample may be carry-over from other donors' samples.

This clone has only a few counts. The chain is built from TRBV6-2 or TRBV6-3 and TRBJ1-2; no clear D gene. The germline V gene encodes CDR1 MNHEY and CDR2 SVGEGT. This CDR3 is built from 12 residues. V was cut by 6 bases and J by 2 bases, with 7 bases left in between. The DNA for the CDR3 is TGTGCCAGCAGCGCGATAAACTATGGCTACACCTTC. Translating it yields CASSAINYGYTF.

The CDR3 DNA reads as TGCGCCAGCAGACCCGGGACAGCGAACACCGGGGAGCTGTTTTTT. It codes for CASRPGTANTGELFF. The chain carries TRBV5-1 and TRBJ2-2, with 7 bases lining up with TRBD1. This CDR3 comprises 15 residues. With 5 bases clipped from V and 0 bases from J, the junction kept 4 bases outside the gene matches. Germline loops: CDR1 SGHRS, CDR2 YFSETQ.

The gene calls are TRBV18 and TRBJ2-7; 7 bases are a match to TRBD2. This CDR3 contains 15 residues. Germline loops: CDR1 KGHSH, CDR2 LQKENI. Trimming at V came to 1 base and at J to 1 base, leaving 4 bases not matched to a gene. CDR3 in DNA: TGTGCCAGCTCACCACGGCGGGAGTGGTCCTACGAGCAGTACTTC. This gives the protein CASSPRREWSYEQYF.

In its sample, this clone ranks as large. This chain connects TRBV10-3 to TRBJ1-2, with TRBD1 identical over 10 bases. Germline trimming cut 4 bases from V and 6 bases from J; bases unmatched to any gene: 2. The length of the CDR3 is 13 residues. Germline loops: CDR1 ENHRY, CDR2 SYGVKD. The DNA for the CDR3 is TGTGCCATCAGTGCGACAGGGGGCCATGGCTACACCTTC. Translated, it gives CAISATGGHGYTF.

This clone has only a few counts. V is TRBV12-3 or TRBV12-4 and J is TRBJ1-2; D is possibly TRBD1 (6 bases). This CDR3 has 15 residues. Deletions cut 2 bases from V and 4 bases from J, with 14 bases between. CDR3 DNA: TGTGCCAGCAGTTTACGGGGGCCGGGAGTCTATGGCTACACCTTC. Translated, it gives CASSLRGPGVYGYTF.

The chain couples TRBV20-1 to TRBJ1-2; no clear D gene. This CDR3 contains 12 residues. Trimming took off 3 bases at V and 1 base at J, with 6 bases between the two ends. Germline V lookup: CDR1 DFQATT, CDR2 SNEGSKA (reference sequence). The CDR3 sequence: CSASGDNYGYTF. The CDR3 nucleotides are TGCAGTGCTAGCGGGGATAACTATGGCTACACCTTC.

This chain links TRBV19 with TRBJ2-1; D perhaps matches TRBD1 (6 bases). V lost 4 bases, J lost 3 bases, and 13 bases lay in between. CDR1 is LNHDA and CDR2 is SQIVND in the germline V gene (reference sequence). CDR3 length: 15 residues. CDR3 bases: TGTGCCAGTAGTAGGACAGCGATGGACTACAATGAGCAGTTCTTC. It is translated as CASSRTAMDYNEQFF.

The chain recombines TRBV27 with TRBJ2-7; TRBD1 matches at 9 bases. The CDR3 consists of 15 residues. The trim removed 2 bases at V and 6 bases at J, leaving 8 bases unmatched. CDR1 MNHEY and CDR2 SMNVEV come from the germline V gene (reference sequence). For the CDR3, the DNA is TGTGCCAGCAGTTTACTTCCGGGACAGGGTTCCGAGCAGTACTTC. Amino acids: CASSLLPGQGSEQYF.

This clone was seen a single time. V is TRBV20-1 and J is TRBJ2-3, with TRBD1 identical over 9 bases. CDR1 and CDR2 from the germline V gene are DFQATT and SNEGSKA (reference sequence). Trimming took 6 bases from V and 3 from J; bases not matched to a gene: 13. The CDR3 is 16 residues long. This chain's CDR3 is CSAYITGTGLTDTQYF. The CDR3 DNA sequence: TGCAGTGCGTATATAACCGGGACAGGGTTAACAGATACGCAGTATTTT.

This chain connects TRBV19 to TRBJ1-2; D gene unclear. The ends were cut back, 9 bases at V and 9 bases at J, with 32 bases in the middle. This CDR3 has 17 amino acids. Germline-derived CDR1 and CDR2 are LNHDA and SQIVND (reference sequence). The chain's CDR3 is CASSRNQPYSLVMSYTF. In DNA form, the CDR3 reads TGTGCCAGCTCCCGAAACCAACCGTATTCCCTTGTGATGAGCTACACCTTC.

The chain recombines TRBV11-2 with TRBJ2-7, with 10 bases lining up with TRBD2. The CDR3 sequence is 14 residues long. The J segment lost 4 bases and the V segment lost 4 bases, leaving 4 bases of the junction unmatched. Germline V CDR1 and CDR2: SGHAT, FQNNGV. The CDR3 is CASSWSGGAYEQYF. DNA of the CDR3: TGTGCCAGCAGCTGGAGCGGGGGGGCGTACGAGCAGTACTTC.

This chain joins TRBV9 and TRBJ2-7; D gene ambiguous. The CDR3 extends over 13 amino acids. V shed 3 bases and J shed 1 base, with 8 bases lying between them. CDR1 SGDLS and CDR2 YYNGEE come from the germline V gene. In nucleotides, the CDR3 is TGTGCCAGCAGCGCCTCCCTATCCTACGAGCAGTACTTC. This codes for CASSASLSYEQYF.

This clone was picked up a small number of times. The chain is built from TRBV6-1 and TRBJ2-7, with TRBD1 identical over 7 bases. The ends lost 5 bases at V and 4 bases at J; junction bases unmatched: 5. The CDR3 contains 13 residues. Germline lookup yields CDR1 MNHNS and CDR2 SASEGT. The DNA for the CDR3 is TGTGCCAGCAGTAGGGACAGAGGTTACGAGCAGTACTTC. It translates to CASSRDRGYEQYF.

To note about this clone: A junction boundary mismatches the germline segment, possibly from a read error. The chain combines TRBV12-3 or TRBV12-4 with TRBJ1-6; weak D call: TRBD1 (5 bases). The CDR3 totals 15 residues. The CDR3 sequence is CASSSTGTGDSPLHF. The DNA of the CDR3 is TGTGCCAGCAGCTCAACCGGGACGGGGGATTCGCCCCTCCACTTT.

This clone was seen only a few times. The V and J genes are TRBV19 and TRBJ2-7; 10 nucleotides line up with TRBD1. The J segment lost 3 bases and the V segment lost 4 bases, leaving 6 bases of the junction unmatched. The CDR3 is made up of 15 amino acids. Germline lookup yields CDR1 LNHDA and CDR2 SQIVND (reference sequence). Written as DNA, the CDR3 is TGTGCCAGTAGTACCCGGACAGGGGGACACTACGAGCAGTACTTC. Translation gives CASSTRTGGHYEQYF.

This chain uses TRBV27 with TRBJ2-7; 7 bases match TRBD2. The germline V gene encodes CDR1 MNHEY and CDR2 SMNVEV (reference sequence). V shed 6 bases and J 2 bases; nucleotides not matched to a gene: 10. This CDR3 contains 15 residues. This CDR3 is CASSGEGTITYEQYF. CDR3 nucleotides: TGTGCCAGCAGCGGGGAAGGGACTATCACCTACGAGCAGTACTTC.

The J gene is TRBJ2-7, the V gene TRBV5-1, with no clear D. V lost 2 bases to trimming and J lost 5 bases, with 11 bases between them. From germline, CDR1 is SGHRS and CDR2 YFSETQ. This CDR3 has 13 amino acids. In DNA form, the CDR3 reads TGCGCCAGCAGCTTTGGCAGGACGGACGAGCAGTACTTC. It specifies CASSFGRTDEQYF.

V and J are TRBV11-2 and TRBJ2-1; 8 nucleotides line up with TRBD2. This CDR3 is built from 15 residues. The junction had 7 bases not matched to a gene; V was cut back by 0 bases and J by 9 bases. CDR1 and CDR2 (germline): SGHAT, FQNNGV. Here the CDR3 reads CASSLDSGRGGEQFF. CDR3 sequence (DNA): TGTGCCAGCAGCTTAGACAGCGGGAGAGGAGGTGAGCAGTTCTTC.

The V call is TRBV5-1, the J call TRBJ2-2, with TRBD1 matching over 8 bases. Per the germline V gene, CDR1 is SGHRS and CDR2 is YFSETQ. This CDR3 region has 15 residues. The V and J ends lost 3 bases and 5 bases, in that order; junction bases with no gene match: 6. CDR3 nucleotides: TGCGCCAGCAGCTCTACAGGGGGTCGAACCGGGGAGCTGTTTTTT. It specifies CASSSTGGRTGELFF.

This clone has a handful of counts. The chain joins TRBV6-1 to TRBJ2-2; D perhaps matches TRBD2 (5 bases). The CDR3 covers 14 residues. V was pared by 5 bases and J by 3 bases, with 10 bases between. Germline loops: CDR1 MNHNS, CDR2 SASEGT. CDR3 DNA sequence: TGTGCCAGCAGTCAATCCGGGGACACCGGGGAGCTGTTTTTT. It encodes CASSQSGDTGELFF.

J is TRBJ1-1 and V is TRBV27, with 9 bases lining up with TRBD1. Germline CDR1 reads MNHEY; CDR2 reads SMNVEV (reference sequence). V shed 2 bases, J shed 2 bases, and the junction held 6 bases outside the gene matches. The CDR3 contains 16 residues. CDR3 sequence: CASSLRTGVPNTEAFF. CDR3 bases: TGTGCCAGCAGTTTACGGACAGGGGTCCCTAACACTGAAGCTTTCTTT.

This clone came up a few times. The chain joins TRBV20-1 to TRBJ1-5; D unclear. Per germline, CDR1 DFQATT and CDR2 SNEGSKA (reference sequence). Trimming stripped 0 bases from V and 7 bases from J, with 16 bases between. CDR3 length: 15 amino acids. The CDR3 loop is CSARESRRLGQPQHF. In DNA, the CDR3 is TGCAGTGCTAGAGAGTCTCGCAGGTTGGGGCAGCCCCAGCATTTT.

This clone was seen a handful of times. The chain recombines TRBV6-1 with TRBJ1-2, with a possible D match to TRBD1 (6 bases). The CDR3 covers 13 residues. The germline V gene encodes CDR1 MNHNS and CDR2 SASEGT. Deletions cut 8 bases from V and 7 bases from J, with 17 bases between. The CDR3 DNA reads as TGTGCCAGCGGGCTGGACAGTGGGGCTGGCTACACCTTC. Protein sequence: CASGLDSGAGYTF.

The chain joins TRBV5-8 to TRBJ2-7, with D uncertain. V lost 4 bases to trimming and J lost 3 bases, with 5 bases between them. Germline loops: CDR1 SGHTS, CDR2 YDEGEE. CDR3 length: 11 amino acids. CDR3 sequence: CASSTIYEQYF. The DNA for the CDR3 is TGTGCCAGCAGCACCATCTACGAGCAGTACTTC.

The J gene is TRBJ1-4, the V gene TRBV4-1; D remains unclear. CDR1 and CDR2 (germline): MGHRA, YSYEKL. The CDR3 runs 13 residues. Trimming removed 4 bases at V and 7 bases at J, with 10 bases between. CDR3 in DNA: TGCGCCAGCAGCCCCTATGGTACTGAAAAACTGTTTTTT. Translation: CASSPYGTEKLFF.

This clone was recorded a few times. The chain employs TRBV12-3 or TRBV12-4 and TRBJ1-3; 7 nucleotides align to TRBD1. CDR3 size: 16 residues. After removal of 6 bases from V and 0 bases from J, the junction contained 8 bases not matched to a gene. The CDR3 is CASSGTELLSGNTIYF. The CDR3 nucleotides are TGTGCCAGCAGCGGGACAGAATTGCTCTCTGGAAACACCATATATTTT.

In its sample, this clone ranks as medium-sized. The chain joins TRBV25-1 to TRBJ1-1, with TRBD1 matching 10 bases. Germline values: CDR1 MGHDK, CDR2 SYGVNS. V lost 6 bases, J lost 0 bases, and 10 bases stayed unmatched. The CDR3 is made up of 17 amino acids. The CDR3 is CASSPRTGGRMNTEAFF. The CDR3 DNA follows: TGTGCCAGCAGCCCGAGGACAGGGGGTCGAATGAACACTGAAGCTTTCTTT.